One sample yielded the 10 T cell receptor beta chains listed below, sequenced in a study of Graves' ophthalmopathy and Graves' hyperthyroidism. Amplification from RNA transcripts yielded the TCR beta CDR3 regions. First-round RT-PCR used HTBI primers; second-round multiplex PCR followed. TCRdb re-derived calls from the multiplex PCR reads in MiXCR, one entry per CDR3 protein. The sample carries about 390,000 distinct CDR3 sequences, just over 15% recorded once. The sequenced sample consisted of peripheral blood. The receptors were gathered from a woman aged 18-29 years with stable Graves' hyperthyroidism.

The chain combines TRBV11-1 with TRBJ2-2; 8 bases map to TRBD1. V shed 5 bases and J 2 bases; nucleotides not matched to a gene: 7. This CDR3 is built from 16 residues. Germline CDR1 is SGHAT and CDR2 is FQDESV (reference sequence). The CDR3 loop is CASSRTGGRNTGELFF. The CDR3 DNA is TGTGCCAGCAGCCGCACAGGGGGGAGAAACACCGGGGAGCTGTTTTTT.

This clonotype was picked up many times. This chain joins TRBV7-2 and TRBJ2-5, with 7 bases fitting TRBD1. V dropped 1 base and J dropped 5; count of bases not matched to a gene: 7. This CDR3 region has 15 residues. CDR1 is SGHTA and CDR2 is FQGNSA in the germline V gene. The CDR3 spells CASSLETGSRETQYF. Written as DNA, the CDR3 is TGTGCCAGCAGCTTAGAGACAGGGAGTCGGGAGACCCAGTACTTC. Using reference TRBV7-2 and TRBJ2-5 for the parts outside the CDR3, the full variable domain is GAGVSQSPSNKVTEKGKDVELRCDPISGHTALYWYRQSLGQGLEFLIYFQGNSAPDKSGLPSDRFSAERTGGSVSTLTIQRTQQEDSAVYLCASSLETGSRETQYFGPGTRLLVL.

A note on this clonotype: The junction departs from germline at one end; a sequencing error may be responsible. V usage is TRBV7-7 and J usage is TRBJ2-5; 9 bases agree with TRBD2. CDR1 and CDR2 (germline): SSHAT, FNYEAQ (reference sequence). The CDR3 has 16 residues. The CDR3 here is CASSSGVAGDGETQYF. The CDR3 nucleotides read TGTGCTAGCAGCTCCGGGGTAGCGGGAGACGGAGAGACCCAGTACTTC.

About this clonotype: A read error may produce the germline difference seen at one junction end. The chain joins TRBV18 to TRBJ2-7; 7 bases are shared with TRBD1. CDR3 length equals 13 residues. From germline, CDR1 is KGHSH and CDR2 LQKENI. The CDR3 protein is CASSPKQGYEQCF. Written as DNA, the CDR3 is TGTGCCAGCTCACCAAAACAGGGGTACGAGCAGTGCTTC.

This clonotype has at least ten counts. This chain links TRBV20-1 with TRBJ1-6; tentative D call: TRBD1 (6 bases). The CDR3 covers 14 residues. Deletions cut 0 bases from V and 8 bases from J, with 11 bases between. CDR1 DFQATT and CDR2 SNEGSKA come from the germline V gene (reference sequence). The CDR3 loop is CSARDRGQDSPLHF. CDR3 bases: TGCAGTGCTAGAGATCGGGGGCAAGATTCACCCCTCCACTTT.

This clonotype was detected only a few times. This chain uses TRBV6-5 with TRBJ1-1, with a tentative D call TRBD1 (6 bases). This CDR3 spans 15 amino acids. Germline CDR1 is MNHEY and CDR2 is SVGAGI. Trimming removed 7 bases from V and 2 bases from J, with 17 bases in between. CDR3 in DNA: TGTGCCAGCATTTCCCGGGGGGCGCGTAACACTGAAGCTTTCTTT. Translated, it gives CASISRGARNTEAFF.

The J gene is TRBJ1-3, the V gene TRBV2; D perhaps matches TRBD1 (5 bases). Germline V gene lookup returns CDR1 SNHLY and CDR2 FYNNEI. V dropped 8 bases and J dropped 7 bases, with 9 bases sitting between them. The CDR3 has 11 residues. Here the CDR3 reads CASSRVNTIYF. For the CDR3, the DNA is TGTGCCAGCTCCAGGGTCAACACCATATATTTT. The complete variable domain, with remaining parts taken from reference TRBV2 and TRBJ1-3, reads EPEVTQTPSHQVTQMGQEVILRCVPISNHLYFYWYRQILGQKVEFLVSFYNNEISEKSEIFDDQFSVERPDGSNFTLKIRSTKLEDSAMYFCASSRVNTIYFGEGSWLTVV.

The gene calls are TRBV6-8 and TRBJ2-5; either TRBD1 or TRBD2 may fit D (5 bases each). Germline assignment: CDR1 MNHGY and CDR2 SAAAGT. This CDR3 spans 15 amino acids. Trimming left V 9 bases short and J 7 bases short, with 24 bases between. The CDR3 sequence: CARVSRDGGLATQYF. Written as DNA, the CDR3 is TGTGCCAGAGTGTCCCGGGACGGCGGTCTGGCGACCCAGTACTTC.

In its sample, this clonotype was seen many times. This rearrangement joins TRBV27 to TRBJ1-1; possible D gene TRBD1, 5 bases. V dropped 1 base and J dropped 0 bases, with 15 bases sitting between them. Per germline, CDR1 MNHEY and CDR2 SMNVEV (reference sequence). The CDR3 length is 17 residues. The CDR3 bases are TGTGCCAGCAGTTTATGGCAGGGATTGGGTCTGAACACTGAAGCTTTCTTT. Encoded protein: CASSLWQGLGLNTEAFF.

This rearrangement joins TRBV28 to TRBJ2-2; 9 bases map to TRBD1. The V segment lost 6 bases and the J segment 5 bases; nucleotides outside the gene matches: 7. The CDR3 is 15 amino acids. Germline V gives CDR1 MDHEN, CDR2 SYDVKM. CDR3 in amino acids: CASSYTGGRTGELFF. CDR3 DNA: TGTGCCAGCAGCTACACAGGGGGCCGGACCGGGGAGCTGTTTTTT.